These T cell receptor beta chains were read from a single sample in a study of regulatory and conventional T cells in RAG deficiency. Measured with immunoSEQ multiplex PCR; TCRdb has only the in-frame clones, and not every one. Of tens of thousands of clones in the sample, approximately 90% were seen once. These data were likewise used in another study, on regulatory T cells.

Sequencing was performed on CD8+ T cells sorted from blood. These receptors were obtained from a human donor in good health. Each CDR3 is given with its conserved first and last residue. D genes are given only for firm matches. Part of the rows lack a size; the others show once, few, many or a class for expanded clones.

cdr3_length: 17; clone_size: -; v_call: TRBV7-6; d_call: TRBD1; j_call: TRBJ1-6; cdr3_aa: CASSSGQGPGEDSPLHF; cdr3_nt: TGTGCCAGCAGCTCGGGACAGGGCCCTGGTGAGGATTCACCCCTCCACTTT
cdr3_length: 14; clone_size: -; v_call: TRBV5-5; d_call: -; j_call: TRBJ2-1; cdr3_aa: CASSPEGSYNEQFF; cdr3_nt: TGTGCCAGCAGCCCTGAGGGCTCCTACAATGAGCAGTTCTTC
cdr3_length: 15; clone_size: -; v_call: TRBV25-1; d_call: -; j_call: TRBJ2-7; cdr3_aa: CASSDKPCPPYEQYF; cdr3_nt: TGTGCCAGCAGTGACAAGCCCTGCCCCCCCTACGAGCAGTACTTC
cdr3_length: 17; clone_size: -; v_call: TRBV6-1; d_call: TRBD2; j_call: TRBJ2-7; cdr3_aa: CASSEAGAGLGVYEQYF; cdr3_nt: TGTGCCAGCAGTGAAGCGGGTGCGGGACTAGGCGTGTACGAGCAGTACTTC
cdr3_length: 16; clone_size: -; v_call: TRBV7-6; d_call: TRBD2; j_call: TRBJ2-1; cdr3_aa: CASSLGGTSGYNEQFF; cdr3_nt: TGTGCCAGCAGCTTAGGTGGGACTAGCGGGTACAATGAGCAGTTCTTC
cdr3_length: 15; clone_size: few; v_call: TRBV19; d_call: TRBD1; j_call: TRBJ2-7; cdr3_aa: CASSPGTGGAYEQYF; cdr3_nt: TGTGCCAGTAGTCCTGGGACAGGGGGAGCCTACGAGCAGTACTTC
cdr3_length: 14; clone_size: -; v_call: TRBV6-6; d_call: TRBD2; j_call: TRBJ2-1; cdr3_aa: CASSLSGIRDEQFF; cdr3_nt: TGTGCCAGCAGCCTTAGCGGGATCAGGGATGAGCAGTTCTTC
cdr3_length: 14; clone_size: -; v_call: TRBV10-2; d_call: -; j_call: TRBJ1-2; cdr3_aa: CASSDTGVGYGYTF; cdr3_nt: TGCGCCAGCAGTGACACGGGAGTGGGCTATGGCTACACCTTC
cdr3_length: 14; clone_size: -; v_call: TRBV19; d_call: -; j_call: TRBJ2-1; cdr3_aa: CASSIGLTKDEQFF; cdr3_nt: TGTGCCAGTAGTATAGGTCTCACAAAGGATGAGCAGTTCTTC
cdr3_length: 16; clone_size: once; v_call: TRBV7-3; d_call: TRBD2; j_call: TRBJ2-7; cdr3_aa: CASSYPSGGDPYEQYF; cdr3_nt: TGTGCCAGCAGCTATCCTAGCGGGGGGGACCCCTACGAGCAGTACTTC
cdr3_length: 15; clone_size: -; v_call: TRBV10-2; d_call: TRBD2; j_call: TRBJ2-3; cdr3_aa: CASLGGASFTDTQYF; cdr3_nt: TGCGCCAGCTTGGGAGGGGCCTCCTTCACAGATACGCAGTATTTT
cdr3_length: 14; clone_size: -; v_call: TRBV11-3; d_call: -; j_call: TRBJ2-3; cdr3_aa: CASSLPRSQDTQYF; cdr3_nt: TGTGCCAGCAGCTTACCCAGATCGCAGGATACGCAGTATTTT
cdr3_length: 13; clone_size: -; v_call: TRBV10-2; d_call: -; j_call: TRBJ2-7; cdr3_aa: CASSDRTIYEQYF; cdr3_nt: TGCGCCAGCAGTGACAGGACTATTTACGAGCAGTACTTC
cdr3_length: 16; clone_size: -; v_call: TRBV27; d_call: TRBD1; j_call: TRBJ2-7; cdr3_aa: CASSLSRDRAYYEQYF; cdr3_nt: TGTGCCAGCAGTTTAAGCCGGGACAGGGCTTATTACGAGCAGTACTTC
cdr3_length: 15; clone_size: -; v_call: TRBV27; d_call: -; j_call: TRBJ1-5; cdr3_aa: CASSPRNPFNQPQHF; cdr3_nt: TGTGCCAGCAGTCCCCGTAATCCTTTTAATCAGCCCCAGCATTTT
cdr3_length: 15; clone_size: -; v_call: TRBV27; d_call: TRBD2; j_call: TRBJ2-1; cdr3_aa: CASSLGLAAYNEQFF; cdr3_nt: TGTGCCAGCAGTCTAGGACTAGCGGCCTACAATGAGCAGTTCTTC
cdr3_length: 16; clone_size: -; v_call: TRBV19; d_call: -; j_call: TRBJ1-4; cdr3_aa: CASSWGGRVDNEKLFF; cdr3_nt: TGTGCCAGTAGTTGGGGTGGGCGTGTGGATAATGAAAAACTGTTTTTT
cdr3_length: 14; clone_size: -; v_call: TRBV19; d_call: TRBD1; j_call: TRBJ2-7; cdr3_aa: CASSGGTGTYEQYF; cdr3_nt: TGTGCCAGTAGTGGGGGGACAGGGACCTACGAGCAGTACTTC
cdr3_length: 16; clone_size: -; v_call: TRBV7-6; d_call: TRBD2; j_call: TRBJ2-3; cdr3_aa: CASSPGTSGSTDTQYF; cdr3_nt: TGTGCCAGCAGCCCTGGGACTAGCGGGAGCACAGATACGCAGTATTTT
cdr3_length: 12; clone_size: -; v_call: TRBV30; d_call: -; j_call: TRBJ1-2; cdr3_aa: CAWTPGFYGYTF; cdr3_nt: TGTGCCTGGACCCCAGGGTTCTATGGCTACACCTTC
cdr3_length: 16; clone_size: -; v_call: TRBV5-6; d_call: TRBD2; j_call: TRBJ2-5; cdr3_aa: CASSYLAGREQETQYF; cdr3_nt: TGTGCCAGCAGCTACCTCGCAGGGAGGGAGCAAGAGACCCAGTACTTC
cdr3_length: 14; clone_size: -; v_call: TRBV6-6; d_call: -; j_call: TRBJ1-1; cdr3_aa: CASSYAPHNPEAFF; cdr3_nt: TGTGCCAGCAGTTACGCACCACACAATCCTGAAGCTTTCTTT
cdr3_length: 16; clone_size: -; v_call: TRBV15; d_call: -; j_call: TRBJ2-1; cdr3_aa: CATSRDLGERGDEQFF; cdr3_nt: TGTGCCACCAGCAGAGATCTGGGGGAAAGGGGCGATGAGCAGTTCTTC